This T cell receptor (beta chain) is drawn from a study of CD8 T cells in ankylosing spondylitis. Regarding the study as a whole: Certain motif variants had earlier appeared in reactive arthritis synovial fluid and blood. From matched ankylosing spondylitis synovial fluid, disease-linked clones were reportedly recovered at significantly enriched levels.

This clonotype was counted many times. Antigen: not known. Scientists made TCR beta libraries using quantitative 5'-RACE with molecular barcodes. TCRdb re-derived calls from the 5' RACE reads in MiXCR, one entry per CDR3 protein. This table holds 250,000 to 400,000 distinct CDR3 sequences, around a tenth found once. The source of this sequence is a female donor with ankylosing spondylitis or in good health (not recorded which). Sequenced material: blood, either unsorted or a sorted T cell fraction (not recorded which).

CDR3 amino acids: CASSNRGSGELFF. Here the CDR3 DNA reads TGTGCCAGCAGTAACAGGGGCTCCGGGGAGCTGTTTTTT. The chain has TRBV12-3 or TRBV12-4 and TRBJ2-2; 7 bases agree with TRBD1. CDR3 length: 13 amino acids. V was pared by 5 bases and J by 6 bases, with 3 bases of the junction left unmatched.